This TCR beta chain was recorded in a study of OX40 agonist ivuxolimab in advanced cancers. Turning to the study itself: Patients with prior anti-PD-1, anti-PD-L1 or anti-CTLA-4 therapy were eligible; less than 50% had some.

Sampling times: baseline, cycle 4 day 1, cycle 7 day 1. Germline V gives CDR1 SNHLY, CDR2 FYNNEI. This CDR3 has 12 amino acids. Trimming cost V 2 bases and J 5 bases, with 6 bases left between them. Study results and limitations: Relative to CD4+, CD8+ T cells held more expanded clones on average. CD4+ and CD8+ T cells in blood underwent clonal expansion by week 6 at 0.1 to 3.0 mg/kg.

This clone was observed once. Its antigen is not identified. Generated by immunoSEQ multiplex PCR, the TCRdb table keeps only in-frame clones and is missing some. The table shows around 78,000 clones, with around 85% occurring only once. The V and J genes are TRBV2 and TRBJ2-5; D is unresolved. The sequencing here drew on CD4+ or CD8+ T cells sorted from blood, taken in a trial of the OX40 agonist ivuxolimab. This clonotype was obtained from an adult with an advanced solid tumor such as melanoma, head and neck, liver or kidney cancer. CDR3 residues: CASSELEETQYF. For the CDR3, the DNA is TGTGCCAGCAGTGAATTGGAGGAGACCCAGTACTTC.